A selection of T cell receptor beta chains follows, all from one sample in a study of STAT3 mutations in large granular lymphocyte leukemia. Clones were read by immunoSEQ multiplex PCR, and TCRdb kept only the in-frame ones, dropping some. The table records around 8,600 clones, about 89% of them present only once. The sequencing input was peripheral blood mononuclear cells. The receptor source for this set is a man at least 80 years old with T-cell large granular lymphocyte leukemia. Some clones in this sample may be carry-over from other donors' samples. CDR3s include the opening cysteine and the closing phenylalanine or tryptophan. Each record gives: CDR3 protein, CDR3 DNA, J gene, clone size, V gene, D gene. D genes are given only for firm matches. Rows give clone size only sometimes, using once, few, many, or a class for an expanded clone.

CDR3aa: CASSGRDVRRTDTQYF
CDR3nt: TGTGCCAGCAGCGGCCGGGACGTAAGGAGAACAGATACGCAGTATTTT
j_gene: TRBJ2-3
abundance: -
v_gene: TRBV7-9
d_gene: -

CDR3aa: CASKDRVGQETQYF
CDR3nt: TGTGCCAGTAAGGACAGGGTGGGGCAAGAGACCCAGTACTTC
j_gene: TRBJ2-5
abundance: -
v_gene: TRBV19
d_gene: TRBD1

CDR3aa: CASSSPSLRYEQYF
CDR3nt: TGTGCCAGCAGCTCCCCGTCGCTTCGCTACGAGCAGTACTTC
j_gene: TRBJ2-7
abundance: -
v_gene: TRBV11-2
d_gene: -

CDR3aa: CASSGVGAGSYEQYF
CDR3nt: TGCGCCAGCAGCGGGGTGGGGGCCGGCTCCTACGAGCAGTACTTC
j_gene: TRBJ2-7
abundance: few
v_gene: TRBV5-1
d_gene: -

CDR3aa: CASSKVRSNEKLFF
CDR3nt: TGTGCCAGCAGCAAAGTCAGGAGTAATGAAAAACTGTTTTTT
j_gene: TRBJ1-4
abundance: -
v_gene: TRBV7-9
d_gene: -

CDR3aa: CAWIDTGYEQYF
CDR3nt: TGTGCCTGGATTGACACCGGCTACGAGCAGTACTTC
j_gene: TRBJ2-7
abundance: -
v_gene: TRBV30
d_gene: -

CDR3aa: CASSSQQSTDTQYF
CDR3nt: TGCGCCAGCAGCTCACAACAAAGCACAGATACGCAGTATTTT
j_gene: TRBJ2-3
abundance: -
v_gene: TRBV5-1
d_gene: -

CDR3aa: CASSPDQGSYEQYF
CDR3nt: TGTGCCAGCTCACCGGATCAGGGTTCTTACGAGCAGTACTTC
j_gene: TRBJ2-7
abundance: -
v_gene: TRBV18
d_gene: -

CDR3aa: CSVDKSGDLGSGYGYTF
CDR3nt: TGCAGCGTTGATAAGTCGGGGGACTTGGGGTCTGGCTATGGCTACACCTTC
j_gene: TRBJ1-2
abundance: few
v_gene: TRBV29-1
d_gene: -

CDR3aa: CASSLGQPGHGGNTIYF
CDR3nt: TGTGCCAGCAGCTTAGGCCAACCGGGACACGGAGGAAACACCATATATTTT
j_gene: TRBJ1-3
abundance: -
v_gene: TRBV7-8
d_gene: -

CDR3aa: CASSLDGGVGELFF
CDR3nt: TGTGCCAGCAGCTTGGACGGGGGAGTCGGGGAGCTGTTTTTT
j_gene: TRBJ2-2
abundance: -
v_gene: TRBV5-8
d_gene: -

CDR3aa: CASSPFEGGRNEQFF
CDR3nt: TGTGCCAGCTCACCGTTCGAGGGGGGGCGCAATGAGCAGTTCTTC
j_gene: TRBJ2-1
abundance: -
v_gene: TRBV18
d_gene: -

CDR3aa: CASRHSRGYYGYTF
CDR3nt: TGTGCCAGCAGACACTCGAGGGGGTACTATGGCTACACCTTC
j_gene: TRBJ1-2
abundance: -
v_gene: TRBV6-6
d_gene: -

CDR3aa: CSVPGFLYGYTF
CDR3nt: TGCAGCGTTCCGGGCTTCCTCTATGGCTACACCTTC
j_gene: TRBJ1-2
abundance: -
v_gene: TRBV29-1
d_gene: -

CDR3aa: CASSQGHSWEQYF
CDR3nt: TGTGCCAGCAGCCAAGGACACTCTTGGGAGCAGTACTTC
j_gene: TRBJ2-7
abundance: -
v_gene: TRBV14
d_gene: -

CDR3aa: CASSSFNEQFF
CDR3nt: TGTGCCAGCAGTTCCTTCAATGAGCAGTTCTTC
j_gene: TRBJ2-1
abundance: -
v_gene: TRBV6-6
d_gene: -

CDR3aa: CASSQRASPGLVGMETQYF
CDR3nt: TGCGCCAGCAGCCAACGAGCGTCGCCGGGACTAGTGGGTATGGAGACCCAGTACTTC
j_gene: TRBJ2-5
abundance: -
v_gene: TRBV4-3
d_gene: TRBD2

CDR3aa: CASSPGGDWSYNEQFF
CDR3nt: TGTGCCAGCAGCCCTGGGGGGGATTGGTCCTACAATGAGCAGTTCTTC
j_gene: TRBJ2-1
abundance: -
v_gene: TRBV7-8
d_gene: TRBD2

CDR3aa: CASSLDRAYGYTF
CDR3nt: TGCGCCAGCAGCTTAGACAGGGCCTATGGCTACACCTTC
j_gene: TRBJ1-2
abundance: -
v_gene: TRBV5-1
d_gene: TRBD1

CDR3aa: CASSYQAGGTTDTQYF
CDR3nt: TGTGCCAGCAGTTACCAAGCGGGGGGAACCACAGATACGCAGTATTTT
j_gene: TRBJ2-3
abundance: -
v_gene: TRBV6-5
d_gene: TRBD2

CDR3aa: CASSFRGQGNYGYTF
CDR3nt: TGTGCCAGCAGCTTCCGGGGACAGGGAAACTATGGCTACACCTTC
j_gene: TRBJ1-2
abundance: -
v_gene: TRBV9
d_gene: TRBD1

CDR3aa: CASSLDRGPGYTF
CDR3nt: TGCGCCAGCAGCTTGGACAGGGGGCCCGGCTACACCTTC
j_gene: TRBJ1-2
abundance: -
v_gene: TRBV5-1
d_gene: TRBD1

CDR3aa: CASSAGQHQETQYF
CDR3nt: TGTGCCAGCAGCGCTGGACAGCACCAAGAGACCCAGTACTTC
j_gene: TRBJ2-5
abundance: once
v_gene: TRBV9
d_gene: -

CDR3aa: CASRRLGSYNEQFF
CDR3nt: TGTGCCAGCAGAAGACTAGGTTCCTACAATGAGCAGTTCTTC
j_gene: TRBJ2-1
abundance: -
v_gene: TRBV6-5
d_gene: -

CDR3aa: CSGRGGRPDTQYF
CDR3nt: TGCAGCGGGCGTGGAGGGCGCCCAGATACGCAGTATTTT
j_gene: TRBJ2-3
abundance: -
v_gene: TRBV29-1
d_gene: -

CDR3aa: CASSPNPGDGSYTF
CDR3nt: TGTGCCAGCTCACCAAATCCCGGGGATGGGAGCTACACCTTC
j_gene: TRBJ1-2
abundance: -
v_gene: TRBV18
d_gene: -

CDR3aa: CASSLAGGGSNQPQHF
CDR3nt: TGTGCCAGCAGCTTGGCCGGGGGGGGTAGCAATCAGCCCCAGCATTTT
j_gene: TRBJ1-5
abundance: -
v_gene: TRBV5-6
d_gene: -

CDR3aa: CATATGAYEQYF
CDR3nt: TGTGCAACCGCGACAGGGGCCTACGAGCAGTACTTC
j_gene: TRBJ2-7
abundance: -
v_gene: TRBV19
d_gene: TRBD1

CDR3aa: CAISVSTDTQYF
CDR3nt: TGTGCCATCAGTGTTAGCACAGATACGCAGTATTTT
j_gene: TRBJ2-3
abundance: -
v_gene: TRBV10-3
d_gene: -

CDR3aa: CASSLGGASYEQYF
CDR3nt: TGTGCCAGCAGCTTAGGTGGTGCCTCCTACGAGCAGTACTTC
j_gene: TRBJ2-7
abundance: -
v_gene: TRBV7-8
d_gene: -

CDR3aa: CASSLSQAALSYEQYF
CDR3nt: TGTGCCAGCAGCTTGAGTCAGGCGGCCCTCTCCTACGAGCAGTACTTC
j_gene: TRBJ2-7
abundance: -
v_gene: TRBV7-9
d_gene: -

CDR3aa: CASSPQRDPSQGSYEQYF
CDR3nt: TGTGCCAGCTCACCACAGCGGGACCCGTCTCAGGGCTCCTACGAGCAGTACTTC
j_gene: TRBJ2-7
abundance: -
v_gene: TRBV18
d_gene: TRBD2

CDR3aa: CAWSPTGYGYTF
CDR3nt: TGTGCCTGGAGCCCGACAGGGTATGGCTACACCTTC
j_gene: TRBJ1-2
abundance: -
v_gene: TRBV30
d_gene: TRBD1

CDR3aa: CSVEDGLQRAGEQYF
CDR3nt: TGCAGCGTTGAAGATGGGCTGCAGAGGGCCGGCGAGCAGTACTTC
j_gene: TRBJ2-7
abundance: -
v_gene: TRBV29-1
d_gene: -

CDR3aa: CSVGGLSSLTYEQYF
CDR3nt: TGCAGCGTTGGAGGACTTTCCAGCCTCACCTACGAGCAGTACTTC
j_gene: TRBJ2-7
abundance: -
v_gene: TRBV29-1
d_gene: -

CDR3aa: CATSNLQGASPYYGYTF
CDR3nt: TGTGCCACCTCTAACCTCCAGGGGGCATCCCCTTACTATGGCTACACCTTC
j_gene: TRBJ1-2
abundance: -
v_gene: TRBV27
d_gene: TRBD1

CDR3aa: CASEQGANEKLFF
CDR3nt: TGTGCCAGCGAACAGGGGGCAAATGAAAAACTGTTTTTT
j_gene: TRBJ1-4
abundance: -
v_gene: TRBV25-1
d_gene: TRBD1

CDR3aa: CASSFRGRRYNSPLHF
CDR3nt: TGTGCCAGCAGCTTTAGGGGGCGTCGGTATAATTCACCCCTCCACTTT
j_gene: TRBJ1-6
abundance: -
v_gene: TRBV11-3
d_gene: TRBD1

CDR3aa: CASSGTGRETQYF
CDR3nt: TGTGCCAGCAGTGGGACAGGGAGGGAGACCCAGTACTTC
j_gene: TRBJ2-5
abundance: -
v_gene: TRBV28
d_gene: TRBD1

CDR3aa: CAWSVGGGQETQYF
CDR3nt: TGTGCCTGGAGTGTGGGTGGGGGGCAAGAGACCCAGTACTTC
j_gene: TRBJ2-5
abundance: -
v_gene: TRBV30
d_gene: -

CDR3aa: CASTLQSDTEAFF
CDR3nt: TGTGCCAGCACCCTCCAGTCGGACACTGAAGCTTTCTTT
j_gene: TRBJ1-1
abundance: -
v_gene: TRBV7-9
d_gene: -

CDR3aa: CSAKTQGGEKLFF
CDR3nt: TGCAGCGCCAAGACTCAGGGAGGTGAAAAACTGTTTTTT
j_gene: TRBJ1-4
abundance: -
v_gene: TRBV29-1
d_gene: -

CDR3aa: CASGRLTGEASEAFF
CDR3nt: TGCGCCAGCGGCCGATTGACAGGGGAAGCATCTGAAGCTTTCTTT
j_gene: TRBJ1-1
abundance: -
v_gene: TRBV5-1
d_gene: TRBD1

CDR3aa: CASSLTGGVGGYTF
CDR3nt: TGTGCCAGCAGCCTTACAGGGGGCGTGGGAGGCTACACCTTC
j_gene: TRBJ1-2
abundance: -
v_gene: TRBV7-9
d_gene: TRBD1

CDR3aa: CATSRLGAYEQYF
CDR3nt: TGTGCCACCAGCAGACTGGGAGCCTACGAGCAGTACTTC
j_gene: TRBJ2-7
abundance: -
v_gene: TRBV15
d_gene: -

CDR3aa: CASSLSGTVQPQHF
CDR3nt: TGTGCCAGCAGCCTTTCCGGGACGGTTCAGCCCCAGCATTTT
j_gene: TRBJ1-5
abundance: -
v_gene: TRBV9
d_gene: -

CDR3aa: CASSYSRVTAGELFF
CDR3nt: TGTGCCAGCAGTTACTCCCGGGTTACTGCCGGGGAGCTGTTTTTT
j_gene: TRBJ2-2
abundance: -
v_gene: TRBV6-5
d_gene: -

CDR3aa: CAWSQGVQYEQYF
CDR3nt: TGTGCCTGGAGTCAGGGGGTTCAGTACGAGCAGTACTTC
j_gene: TRBJ2-7
abundance: -
v_gene: TRBV30
d_gene: TRBD1

CDR3aa: CASSPLGPNTEAFF
CDR3nt: TGCGCCAGCAGCCCCCTCGGACCGAACACTGAAGCTTTCTTT
j_gene: TRBJ1-1
abundance: -
v_gene: TRBV5-1
d_gene: -

CDR3aa: CSVAVAGVMDTQYF
CDR3nt: TGCAGCGTTGCCGTGGCAGGGGTTATGGATACGCAGTATTTT
j_gene: TRBJ2-3
abundance: -
v_gene: TRBV29-1
d_gene: -

CDR3aa: CASSNRDGYTF
CDR3nt: TGTGCCAGCAGTAACAGGGATGGCTACACCTTC
j_gene: TRBJ1-2
abundance: few
v_gene: TRBV28
d_gene: -

CDR3aa: CASSHPRAQETQYF
CDR3nt: TGTGCCAGCAGCCACCCGAGAGCACAAGAGACCCAGTACTTC
j_gene: TRBJ2-5
abundance: -
v_gene: TRBV7-9
d_gene: -

CDR3aa: CASSLGGERTEAFF
CDR3nt: TGTGCCAGCAGCTTAGGGGGGGAACGGACTGAAGCTTTCTTT
j_gene: TRBJ1-1
abundance: -
v_gene: TRBV11-3
d_gene: -